The rows below give T cell receptor beta chains drawn from one sample of a study of a mutant IDH1 vaccine in newly diagnosed glioma. Measured with immunoSEQ multiplex PCR; TCRdb has only the in-frame clones, and not every one. Here the sample spans about 64,000 clones, 60% to 75% being singletons. Their target antigens are unknown. The starting material was PBMCs, obtained from a glioma patient whose treatment included an IDH1 peptide vaccine. The origin of the receptors is a man aged 50 or older with glioma. Both conserved end residues are part of each CDR3. A D gene is named only where the DNA matches it firmly. Rows may omit the clone size; those that give it use once, few, many or a size class.

-,15,TRBJ2-3,-,TRBV5-6,CASSLIGARTDTQYF,TGTGCCAGCAGCTTGATCGGGGCCCGCACAGATACGCAGTATTTT
-,15,TRBJ1-2,-,TRBV2,CANLMDRGAFYGYTF,TGTGCCAACCTGATGGACCGGGGAGCTTTCTATGGCTACACCTTC
-,14,TRBJ2-1,-,TRBV6-5,CASRSPGRLNEQFF,TGTGCCAGCAGGTCTCCGGGTCGACTTAATGAGCAGTTCTTC
-,13,TRBJ1-4,-,TRBV30,CAWSRGLRGKLFF,TGTGCCTGGAGTCGAGGCCTTCGGGGAAAACTGTTTTTT
few,15,TRBJ2-3,TRBD2,TRBV6-1,CASSVSGGSTDTQYF,TGTGCCAGCAGCGTTAGCGGGGGTAGCACAGATACGCAGTATTTT
-,15,TRBJ1-6,-,TRBV27,CASSLVGATNSPLHF,TGTGCCAGCAGTTTAGTAGGAGCGACGAATTCACCCCTCCACTTT
-,13,TRBJ1-2,-,TRBV5-5,CASSLDSNYGYTF,TGTGCCAGCAGCTTAGACAGTAACTATGGCTACACCTTC
-,18,TRBJ2-1,TRBD1,TRBV18,CASSPPGDRASSYNEQFF,TGTGCCAGCTCACCACCTGGAGACAGGGCCAGCTCCTACAATGAGCAGTTCTTC
-,14,TRBJ2-2,-,TRBV5-1,CASLNPANTGELFF,TGCGCCAGCCTCAATCCGGCGAACACCGGGGAGCTGTTTTTT
few,13,TRBJ2-7,-,TRBV2,CASTVQHTYEQYF,TGTGCCAGCACCGTACAGCATACCTACGAGCAGTACTTC
-,17,TRBJ2-1,-,TRBV7-2,CASSLADRAFSYNEQFF,TGTGCCAGCAGCTTAGCGGACAGAGCCTTCTCCTACAATGAGCAGTTCTTC
few,14,TRBJ2-1,TRBD1,TRBV7-9,CASSWGQLDNEQFF,TGTGCCAGCAGCTGGGGACAGTTAGACAATGAGCAGTTCTTC
-,13,TRBJ1-1,-,TRBV7-9,CATTGGVNTEAFF,TGTGCCACCACCGGTGGGGTAAACACTGAAGCTTTCTTT
once,17,TRBJ2-3,TRBD1,TRBV14,CASSQTGGTGGADTQYF,TGTGCCAGCAGCCAAACCGGGGGGACAGGGGGCGCAGATACGCAGTATTTT
-,14,TRBJ2-7,TRBD1,TRBV27,CASSPTGGGYEQYF,TGTGCCAGCAGTCCGACAGGGGGGGGCTACGAGCAGTACTTC
-,13,TRBJ1-1,-,TRBV5-4,CASSLEKNTEAFF,TGTGCCAGCAGCTTAGAGAAGAACACTGAAGCTTTCTTT
-,17,TRBJ2-5,TRBD1,TRBV19,CASSARVGQVYQETQYF,TGTGCCAGTAGCGCCAGGGTGGGACAGGTGTACCAAGAGACCCAGTACTTC
once,15,TRBJ1-4,-,TRBV7-9,CASGKIDRTGEKLFF,TGTGCCAGCGGAAAGATAGACAGGACGGGAGAAAAACTGTTTTTT
-,14,TRBJ2-3,-,TRBV2,CASSIVQSTDTQYF,TGTGCCAGCAGCATCGTACAAAGCACAGATACGCAGTATTTT
-,15,TRBJ2-1,-,TRBV10-3,CAISGGRVSYNEQFF,TGTGCCATCAGTGGAGGCAGGGTATCCTACAATGAGCAGTTCTTC
-,15,TRBJ1-5,-,TRBV19,CASSRRTDGEQPQHF,TGTGCCAGTAGTCGCCGGACAGACGGGGAGCAGCCCCAGCATTTT
-,15,TRBJ2-5,-,TRBV28,CASSFSLEAQETQYF,TGTGCCAGCAGTTTTTCCCTAGAGGCTCAAGAGACCCAGTACTTC
-,14,TRBJ1-3,-,TRBV28,CASKGDSSGNTIYF,TGTGCCAGCAAGGGGGATAGCTCTGGAAACACCATATATTTT
-,15,TRBJ1-4,TRBD1,TRBV15,CATSGEDRGEEKLFF,TGTGCCACCAGCGGGGAGGACAGGGGAGAGGAAAAACTGTTTTTT
-,16,TRBJ2-2,TRBD1,TRBV5-1,CASSYGGQGNTGELFF,TGCGCCAGCAGTTACGGGGGACAGGGTAACACCGGGGAGCTGTTTTTT
-,15,TRBJ2-2,-,TRBV6-5,CASSYSILNTGELFF,TGTGCCAGCAGTTACTCGATCCTTAACACCGGGGAGCTGTTTTTT
once,13,TRBJ1-2,-,TRBV5-6,CASSFGTDYGYTF,TGTGCCAGCAGCTTCGGGACTGACTATGGCTACACCTTC
-,15,TRBJ2-3,-,TRBV9,CASSVRRSGTDTQYF,TGTGCCAGCAGCGTAAGGCGGTCGGGCACAGATACGCAGTATTTT
few,12,TRBJ1-2,-,TRBV7-8,CASRGGGYGYTF,TGTGCCAGCAGGGGGGGCGGCTATGGCTACACCTTC
-,14,TRBJ1-1,-,TRBV30,CAWKSGVTNTEAFF,TGTGCCTGGAAATCTGGGGTTACGAACACTGAAGCTTTCTTT
-,16,TRBJ1-4,-,TRBV12-5,CASGSLRARPNEKLFF,TGTGCTAGTGGTTCCCTAAGGGCACGGCCGAATGAAAAACTGTTTTTT
-,15,TRBJ1-2,-,TRBV18,CASSPGTATNYGYTF,TGTGCCAGCTCACCCGGGACGGCTACTAACTATGGCTACACCTTC
-,15,TRBJ2-2,TRBD2,TRBV7-2,CASSFLRGGTGELFF,TGTGCCAGCAGCTTTCTCCGGGGGGGCACCGGGGAGCTGTTTTTT
-,13,TRBJ1-1,-,TRBV7-2,CASSLVGNTEAFF,TGTGCCAGCAGCTTAGTGGGAAACACTGAAGCTTTCTTT
-,15,TRBJ1-5,TRBD1,TRBV9,CASSAGQALGQPQHF,TGTGCCAGCAGCGCGGGACAGGCCCTCGGACAGCCCCAGCATTTT
-,15,TRBJ1-2,-,TRBV2,CASQTLGEPDYGYTF,TGTGCCAGCCAAACCCTCGGCGAACCGGACTATGGCTACACCTTC
-,12,TRBJ2-1,TRBD1,TRBV18,CASHPGGNEQFF,TGTGCCAGCCACCCAGGGGGTAATGAGCAGTTCTTC
-,13,TRBJ1-3,-,TRBV29-1,CSVEAGSGNTIYF,TGCAGCGTTGAAGCTGGTTCTGGAAACACCATATATTTT
-,15,TRBJ2-5,-,TRBV14,CASSQVWGAGETQYF,TGTGCCAGCAGCCAAGTCTGGGGGGCCGGGGAGACCCAGTACTTC
-,15,TRBJ2-1,-,TRBV9,CASSPTLGDYNEQFF,TGTGCCAGCAGCCCAACCTTGGGGGATTACAATGAGCAGTTCTTC
-,15,TRBJ2-7,-,TRBV7-2,CASSSSTTKSYEQYF,TGTGCCAGCAGCTCCTCCACCACAAAATCCTACGAGCAGTACTTC
-,15,TRBJ2-1,TRBD2,TRBV5-4,CASSLASGGRDEQFF,TGTGCCAGCAGCTTGGCGAGCGGGGGCCGGGATGAGCAGTTCTTC
once,12,TRBJ2-5,-,TRBV2,CASLPTRETQYF,TGTGCCAGCCTACCAACTAGGGAGACCCAGTACTTC
-,15,TRBJ2-2,-,TRBV10-3,CAISEIDRNTGELFF,TGTGCCATCAGTGAGATTGATCGGAACACCGGGGAGCTGTTTTTT
once,13,TRBJ1-1,-,TRBV6-1,CASSLRFGGEAFF,TGTGCCAGCAGCCTAAGATTTGGGGGAGAAGCTTTCTTT